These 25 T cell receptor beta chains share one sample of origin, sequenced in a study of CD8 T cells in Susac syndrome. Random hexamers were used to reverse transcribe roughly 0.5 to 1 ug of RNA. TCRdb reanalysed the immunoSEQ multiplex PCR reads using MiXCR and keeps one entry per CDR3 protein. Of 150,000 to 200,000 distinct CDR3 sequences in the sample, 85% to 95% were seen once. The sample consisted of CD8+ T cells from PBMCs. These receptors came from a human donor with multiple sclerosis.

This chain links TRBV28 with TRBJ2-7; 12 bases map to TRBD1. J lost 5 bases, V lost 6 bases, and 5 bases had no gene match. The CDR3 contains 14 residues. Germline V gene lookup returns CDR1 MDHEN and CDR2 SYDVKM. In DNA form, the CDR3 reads TGTGCCAGCAGGGGGACAGGGGGCATCGACGAGCAGTACTTC. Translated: CASRGTGGIDEQYF.

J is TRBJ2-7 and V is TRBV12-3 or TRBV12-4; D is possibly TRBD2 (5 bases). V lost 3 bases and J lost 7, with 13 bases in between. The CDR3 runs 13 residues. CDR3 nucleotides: TGTGCCAGCAGTTTTTTGGCTACGGGGGAGCAGTACTTC. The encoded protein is CASSFLATGEQYF.

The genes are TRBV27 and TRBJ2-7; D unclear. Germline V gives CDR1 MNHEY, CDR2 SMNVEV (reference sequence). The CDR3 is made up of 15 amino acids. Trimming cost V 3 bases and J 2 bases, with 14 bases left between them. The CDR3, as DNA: TGTGCCAGCAGTTTCCTGCAAAAATTAGCCTACGAGCAGTACTTC. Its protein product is CASSFLQKLAYEQYF.

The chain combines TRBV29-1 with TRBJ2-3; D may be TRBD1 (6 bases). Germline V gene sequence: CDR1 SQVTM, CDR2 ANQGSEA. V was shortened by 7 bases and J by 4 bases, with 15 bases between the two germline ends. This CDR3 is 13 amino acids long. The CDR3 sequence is CSAGALRADTQYF. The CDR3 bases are TGCAGCGCAGGGGCTCTCCGGGCAGATACGCAGTATTTT.

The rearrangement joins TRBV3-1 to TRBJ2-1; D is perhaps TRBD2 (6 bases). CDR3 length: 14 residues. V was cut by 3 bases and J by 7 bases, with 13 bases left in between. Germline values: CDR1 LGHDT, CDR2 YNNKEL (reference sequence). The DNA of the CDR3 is TGTGCCAGCAGCCAGACCCCCGGGGGAAATGAGCAGTTCTTC. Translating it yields CASSQTPGGNEQFF.

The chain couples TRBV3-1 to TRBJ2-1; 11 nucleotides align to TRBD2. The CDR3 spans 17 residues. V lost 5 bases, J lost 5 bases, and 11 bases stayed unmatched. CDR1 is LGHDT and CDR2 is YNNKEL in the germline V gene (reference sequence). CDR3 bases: TGTGCCAGCAGCGGCGAACTAGCGGGAGTGGTGGACAATGAGCAGTTCTTC. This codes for CASSGELAGVVDNEQFF.

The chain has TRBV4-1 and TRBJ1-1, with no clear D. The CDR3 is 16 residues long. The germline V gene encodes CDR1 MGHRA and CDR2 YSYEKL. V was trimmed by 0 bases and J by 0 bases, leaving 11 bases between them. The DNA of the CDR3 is TGCGCCAGCAGCCAAGAGTTTTCGCTCCTGAACACTGAAGCTTTCTTT. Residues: CASSQEFSLLNTEAFF.

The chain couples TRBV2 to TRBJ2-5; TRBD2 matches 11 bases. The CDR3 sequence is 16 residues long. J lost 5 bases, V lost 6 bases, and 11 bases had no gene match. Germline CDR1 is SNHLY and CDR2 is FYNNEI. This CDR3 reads CASRSIAGGPVETQYF. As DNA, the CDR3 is TGTGCCAGCAGATCCATAGCGGGGGGGCCTGTGGAGACCCAGTACTTC.

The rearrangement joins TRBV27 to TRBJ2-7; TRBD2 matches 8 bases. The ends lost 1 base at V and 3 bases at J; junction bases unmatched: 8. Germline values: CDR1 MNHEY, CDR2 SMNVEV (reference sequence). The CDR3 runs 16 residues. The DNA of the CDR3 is TGTGCCAGCAGTTTATTGGCGGGAGGCCTCTACTACGAGCAGTACTTC. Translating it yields CASSLLAGGLYYEQYF.

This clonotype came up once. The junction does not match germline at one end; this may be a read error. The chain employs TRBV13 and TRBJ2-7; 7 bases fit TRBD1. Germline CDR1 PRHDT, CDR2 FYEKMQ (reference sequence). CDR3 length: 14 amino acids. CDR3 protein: CASSENPGQPLPNF. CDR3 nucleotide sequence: TGTGCCAGCAGCGAAAACCCGGGACAGCCATTGCCGAACTTC.

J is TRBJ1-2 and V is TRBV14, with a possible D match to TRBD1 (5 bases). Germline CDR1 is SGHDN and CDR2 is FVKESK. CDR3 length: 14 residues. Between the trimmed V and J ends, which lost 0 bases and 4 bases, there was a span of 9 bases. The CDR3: CASSQESGGYGYTF. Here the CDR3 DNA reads TGTGCCAGCAGCCAAGAATCGGGGGGCTATGGCTACACCTTC.

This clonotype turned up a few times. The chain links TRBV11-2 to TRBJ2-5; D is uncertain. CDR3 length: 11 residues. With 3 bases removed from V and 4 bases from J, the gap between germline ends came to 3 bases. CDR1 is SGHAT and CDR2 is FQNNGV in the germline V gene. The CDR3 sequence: CASSFSETQYF. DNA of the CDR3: TGTGCCAGCAGCTTTTCAGAGACCCAGTACTTC.

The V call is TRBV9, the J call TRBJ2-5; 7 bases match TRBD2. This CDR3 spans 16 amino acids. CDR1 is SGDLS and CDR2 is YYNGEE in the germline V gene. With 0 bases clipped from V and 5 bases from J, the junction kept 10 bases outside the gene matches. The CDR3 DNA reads TGTGCCAGCAGCGTAGAGGGAGGGCACCAAGGGGAGACCCAGTACTTC. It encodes CASSVEGGHQGETQYF.

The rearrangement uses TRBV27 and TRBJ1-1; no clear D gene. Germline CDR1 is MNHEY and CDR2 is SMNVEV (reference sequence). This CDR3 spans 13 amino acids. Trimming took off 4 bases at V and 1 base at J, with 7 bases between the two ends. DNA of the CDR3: TGTGCCAGCAGTTATGGCTCGAACACTGAAGCTTTCTTT. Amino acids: CASSYGSNTEAFF.

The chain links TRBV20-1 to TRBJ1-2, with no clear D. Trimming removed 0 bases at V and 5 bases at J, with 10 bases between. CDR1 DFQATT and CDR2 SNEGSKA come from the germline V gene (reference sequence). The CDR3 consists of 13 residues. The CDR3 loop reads CSARDYQEYGYTF. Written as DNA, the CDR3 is TGCAGTGCTAGAGATTACCAAGAATATGGCTACACCTTC.

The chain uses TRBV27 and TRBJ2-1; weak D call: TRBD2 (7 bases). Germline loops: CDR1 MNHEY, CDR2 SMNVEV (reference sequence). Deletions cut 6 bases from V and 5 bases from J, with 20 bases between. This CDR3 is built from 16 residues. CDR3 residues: CASRLSGASGNNEQFF. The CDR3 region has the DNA TGTGCCAGCAGACTATCAGGGGCTAGCGGAAACAATGAGCAGTTCTTC.

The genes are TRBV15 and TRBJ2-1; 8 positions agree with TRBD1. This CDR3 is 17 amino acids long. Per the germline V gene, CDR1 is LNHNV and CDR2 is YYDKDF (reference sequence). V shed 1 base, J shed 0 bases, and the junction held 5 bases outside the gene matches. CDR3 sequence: CATSRGRDRGSYNEQFF. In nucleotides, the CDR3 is TGTGCCACCAGCAGAGGTAGAGACAGGGGCTCCTACAATGAGCAGTTCTTC.

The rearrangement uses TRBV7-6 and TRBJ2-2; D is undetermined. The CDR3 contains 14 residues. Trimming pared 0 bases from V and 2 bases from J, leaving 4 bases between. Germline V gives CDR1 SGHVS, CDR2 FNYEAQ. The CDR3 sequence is CASSLALNTGELFF. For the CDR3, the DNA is TGTGCCAGCAGCTTAGCTCTCAACACCGGGGAGCTGTTTTTT.

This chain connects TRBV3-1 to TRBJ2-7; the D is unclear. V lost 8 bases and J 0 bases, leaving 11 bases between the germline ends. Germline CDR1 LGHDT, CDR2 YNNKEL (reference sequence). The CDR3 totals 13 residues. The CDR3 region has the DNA TGTGCCAGCCGCGGACCGAACTCCTACGAGCAGTACTTC. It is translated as CASRGPNSYEQYF.

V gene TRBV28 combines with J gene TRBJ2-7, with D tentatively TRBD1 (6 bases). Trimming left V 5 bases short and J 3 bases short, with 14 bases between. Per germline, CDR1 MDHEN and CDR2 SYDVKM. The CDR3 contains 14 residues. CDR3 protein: CASSLDSLIYEQYF. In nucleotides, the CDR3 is TGTGCCAGCAGTCTGGACAGTTTGATCTACGAGCAGTACTTC.

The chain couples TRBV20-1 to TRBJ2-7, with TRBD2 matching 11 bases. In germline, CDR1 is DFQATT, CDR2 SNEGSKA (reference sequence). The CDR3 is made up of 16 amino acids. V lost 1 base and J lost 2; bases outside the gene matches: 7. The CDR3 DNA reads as TGCAGTGCTAGAGCCCTCGGGACTAGCGGACCCTACGAGCAGTACTTC. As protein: CSARALGTSGPYEQYF.

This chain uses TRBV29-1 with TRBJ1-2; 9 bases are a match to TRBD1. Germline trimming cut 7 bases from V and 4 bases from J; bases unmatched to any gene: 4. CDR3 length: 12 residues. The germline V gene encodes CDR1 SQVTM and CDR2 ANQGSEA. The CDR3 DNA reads TGCAGCGGAACAGGGGGCCCCTATGGCTACACCTTC. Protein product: CSGTGGPYGYTF.

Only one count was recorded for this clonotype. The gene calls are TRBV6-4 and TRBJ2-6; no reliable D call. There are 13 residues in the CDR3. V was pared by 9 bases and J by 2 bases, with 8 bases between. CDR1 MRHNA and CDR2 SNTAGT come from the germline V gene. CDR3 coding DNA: TGTGCCAGTGGAGAACCTGGGGCCAACGTCCTGACTTTC. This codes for CASGEPGANVLTF.

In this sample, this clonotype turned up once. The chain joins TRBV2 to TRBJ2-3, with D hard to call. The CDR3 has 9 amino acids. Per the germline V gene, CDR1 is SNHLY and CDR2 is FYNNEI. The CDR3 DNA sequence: TGTGGAGTCGCAGATACGCAGTATTTT. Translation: CGVADTQYF.

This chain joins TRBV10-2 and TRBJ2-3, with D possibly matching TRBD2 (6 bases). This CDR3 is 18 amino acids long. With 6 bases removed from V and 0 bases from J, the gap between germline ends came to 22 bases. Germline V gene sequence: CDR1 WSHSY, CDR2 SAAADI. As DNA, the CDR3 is TGCGCCAGCAGCGAAGTGCGACGGACTACCTCTAGCACAGATACGCAGTATTTT. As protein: CASSEVRRTTSSTDTQYF.